This T cell receptor (beta chain) is drawn from a study of response to subunit inactivated influenza vaccine. Study-wide findings and caveats: With each seasonal influenza vaccination, the authors suggested, few new T cells are recruited.

This CDR3 is 11 amino acids long. CDR1 is SQVTM and CDR2 is ANQGSEA in the germline V gene. Each CDR3 protein is one row after TCRdb ran MiXCR on the RT-PCR reads. The table shows 530,000 or so distinct CDR3 sequences, with around 25% occurring only once. A word on this clonotype: No antigen is known for it. This may be a read error: a much more frequent sequence differs by one nucleotide.

The sequence was collected from a man aged 45-60 years who received an inactivated influenza vaccine. The chain recombines TRBV29-1 with TRBJ2-1; D is perhaps TRBD2 (5 bases). The starting material was CD4+ T cells sorted from PBMCs, obtained approximately 5 days after vaccination. CDR3 region: CGVDYYNEQFF. CDR3 in DNA: TGCGGCGTAGACTACTACAATGAGCAGTTCTTC.